The next 7 T cell receptor beta chains were all read from a single sample in a study of siplizumab effects on memory and regulatory T cells (dated by TCRdb to between 2019 and 2020). Library creation used the immunoSEQ multiplex PCR assay. Drawn from immuneACCESS, this table holds only the in-frame rearrangements with V and J called that TCRdb kept. Clones are partly lost; checked studies trace under half to an unresolved V gene and leave the rest unexplained. Present in this sample are over 95,000 clones, 85% to 95% of which were seen just once. The ten largest clones add up to around 0.15% of the sample. The sequenced material came from non-Treg CD4+ T cells sorted from blood. The cell subset or site label, read with the paper, signifies: FACS-sorted unstimulated CD4+ non-regulatory T cells. The receptors stem from a human donor in good health.

V is TRBV7-9 and J is TRBJ2-1, with D unresolved. V was trimmed by 1 base and J by 6 bases, leaving 10 bases between them. The V gene's germline CDR1 is SEHNR and CDR2 FQNEAQ (reference sequence). CDR3 length: 14 residues. The chain's CDR3 is CASSLVARSNEQFF. CDR3 in DNA: TGTGCCAGCAGCTTAGTAGCTAGGAGCAATGAGCAGTTCTTC.

The J gene is TRBJ2-1, the V gene TRBV5-6; D ambiguous. V was cut by 3 bases and J by 12 bases, with 16 bases left in between. Germline CDR1 reads SGHDT; CDR2 reads YYEEEE. The CDR3 spans 13 residues. CDR3 DNA sequence: TGTGCCAGCAGCTCTGATTTGGGTCTCGTGCAGTTCTTC. Translated: CASSSDLGLVQFF.

The rearrangement uses TRBV5-1 and TRBJ1-2; 10 bases are a match to TRBD1. Germline V gene data show CDR1 as SGHRS and CDR2 as YFSETQ. This CDR3 is built from 17 residues. V lost 0 bases to trimming and J lost 8 bases; unmatched junction nucleotides: 13. The CDR3: CASSLARPGQGSIGYTF. In nucleotides, the CDR3 is TGCGCCAGCAGCTTGGCGCGCCCGGGACAGGGGTCTATCGGCTACACCTTC.

The chain is built from TRBV6-5 and TRBJ2-2; TRBD2 might be the D (7 bases). Germline CDR1 MNHEY, CDR2 SVGAGI. Trimming took 6 bases from V and 3 from J, leaving 14 bases between them. CDR3 size: 15 residues. The DNA for the CDR3 is TGTGCCAGCAGCAAGGGGGAGGGGGACACCGGGGAGCTGTTTTTT. This sequence encodes CASSKGEGDTGELFF.

The V call is TRBV7-9, the J call TRBJ1-3; D not resolved. Germline V gene data show CDR1 as SEHNR and CDR2 as FQNEAQ (reference sequence). Trimming removed 0 bases at V and 0 bases at J, with 9 bases between. The CDR3 has 16 amino acids. CDR3 DNA sequence: TGTGCCAGCAGCTTAGCAGCCCTTTCCTCTGGAAACACCATATATTTT. Translated, it gives CASSLAALSSGNTIYF.

The chain has TRBV4-1 and TRBJ1-3; possible D gene TRBD1, 6 bases. Germline CDR1 is MGHRA and CDR2 is YSYEKL. The CDR3 contains 14 residues. The V end lost 5 bases, the J end lost 2 bases, and 10 bases lay between the germline ends. The CDR3 loop is CASSSQGAGNTIYF. The CDR3 nucleotides are TGCGCCAGCAGCTCACAGGGAGCTGGAAACACCATATATTTT.

V and J are TRBV7-3 and TRBJ2-1, with 8 nucleotides matching TRBD2. Looked up from germline, CDR1 is SGHTA and CDR2 is FQGTGA. V trimming: 2 bases; J trimming: 7 bases; junction bases outside the gene matches: 4. The CDR3 sequence is 14 residues long. The CDR3 spells CASSLRGGWNEQFF. The CDR3 nucleotides read TGTGCCAGCAGCTTACGGGGGGGCTGGAATGAGCAGTTCTTC.